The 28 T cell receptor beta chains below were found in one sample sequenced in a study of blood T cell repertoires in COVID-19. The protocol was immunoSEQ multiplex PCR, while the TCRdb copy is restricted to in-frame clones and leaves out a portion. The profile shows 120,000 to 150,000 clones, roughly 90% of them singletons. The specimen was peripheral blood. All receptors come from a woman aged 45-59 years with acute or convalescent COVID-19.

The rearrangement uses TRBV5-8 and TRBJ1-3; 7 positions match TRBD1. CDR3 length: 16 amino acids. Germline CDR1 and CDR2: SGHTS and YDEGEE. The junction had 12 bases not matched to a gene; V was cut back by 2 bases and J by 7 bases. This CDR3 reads CASSLIGDRLSNTIYF. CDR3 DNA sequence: TGTGCCAGCAGCTTAATCGGGGACAGACTGTCCAACACCATATATTTT.

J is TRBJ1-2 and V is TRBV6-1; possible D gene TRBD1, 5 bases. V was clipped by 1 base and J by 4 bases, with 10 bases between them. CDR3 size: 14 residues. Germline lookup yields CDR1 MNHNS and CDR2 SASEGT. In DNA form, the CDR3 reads TGTGCCAGCAGTGAAGTCACAGGCCTCTATGGCTACACCTTC. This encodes CASSEVTGLYGYTF.

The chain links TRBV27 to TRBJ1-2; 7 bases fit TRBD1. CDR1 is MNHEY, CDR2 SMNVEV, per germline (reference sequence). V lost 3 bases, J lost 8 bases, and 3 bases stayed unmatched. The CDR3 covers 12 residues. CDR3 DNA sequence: TGTGCCAGCAGTTTGACAGGGCTGGGCTACACCTTC. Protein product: CASSLTGLGYTF.

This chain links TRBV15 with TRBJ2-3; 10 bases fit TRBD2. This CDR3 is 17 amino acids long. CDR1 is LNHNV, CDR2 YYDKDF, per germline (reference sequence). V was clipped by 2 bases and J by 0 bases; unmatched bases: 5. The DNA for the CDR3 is TGTGCCACCAGCAGACTGACGACTAGCGGGAGCACAGATACGCAGTATTTT. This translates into CATSRLTTSGSTDTQYF. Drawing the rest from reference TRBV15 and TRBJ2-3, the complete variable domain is DAMVIQNPRYQVTQFGKPVTLSCSQTLNHNVMYWYQQKSSQAPKLLFHYYDKDFNNEADTPDNFQSRRPNTSFCFLDIRSPGLGDTAMYLCATSRLTTSGSTDTQYFGPGTRLTVL.

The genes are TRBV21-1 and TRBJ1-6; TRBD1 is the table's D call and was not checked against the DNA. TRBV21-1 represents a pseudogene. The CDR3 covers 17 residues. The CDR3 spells CASSSTDRVTYNSPLHF. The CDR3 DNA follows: TGTGCCAGCAGCAGTACCGACAGGGTAACCTATAATTCACCCCTCCACTTT.

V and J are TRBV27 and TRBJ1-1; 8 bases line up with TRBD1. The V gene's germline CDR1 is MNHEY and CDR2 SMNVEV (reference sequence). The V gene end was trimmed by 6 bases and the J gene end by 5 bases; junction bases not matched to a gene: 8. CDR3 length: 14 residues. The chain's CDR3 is CASSHYRGRTEAFF. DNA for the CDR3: TGTGCCAGCAGCCATTACAGGGGGAGGACTGAAGCTTTCTTT.

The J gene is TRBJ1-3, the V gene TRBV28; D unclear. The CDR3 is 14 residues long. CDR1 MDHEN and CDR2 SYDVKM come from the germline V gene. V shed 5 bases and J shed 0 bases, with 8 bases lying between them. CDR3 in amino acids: CASSLRSSGNTIYF. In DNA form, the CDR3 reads TGTGCCAGCAGTCTGAGAAGCTCTGGAAACACCATATATTTT.

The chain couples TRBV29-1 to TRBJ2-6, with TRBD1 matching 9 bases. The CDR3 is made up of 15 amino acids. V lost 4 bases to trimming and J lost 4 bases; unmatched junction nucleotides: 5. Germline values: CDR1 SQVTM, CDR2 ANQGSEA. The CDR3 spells CSVAGQGFGANVLTF. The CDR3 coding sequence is TGCAGCGTTGCAGGACAGGGGTTCGGGGCCAACGTCCTGACTTTC.

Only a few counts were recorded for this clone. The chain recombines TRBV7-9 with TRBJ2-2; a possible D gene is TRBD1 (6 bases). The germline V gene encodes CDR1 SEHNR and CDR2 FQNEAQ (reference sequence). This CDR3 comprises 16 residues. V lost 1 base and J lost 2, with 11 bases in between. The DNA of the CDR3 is TGTGCCAGCAGCTTAGGGCAGGGGTTAAACACCGGGGAGCTGTTTTTT. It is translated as CASSLGQGLNTGELFF. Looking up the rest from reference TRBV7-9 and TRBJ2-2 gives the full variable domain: DTGVSQNPRHKITKRGQNVTFRCDPISEHNRLYWYRQTLGQGPEFLTYFQNEAQLEKSRLLSDRFSAERPKGSFSTLEIQRTEQGDSAMYLCASSLGQGLNTGELFFGEGSRLTVL.

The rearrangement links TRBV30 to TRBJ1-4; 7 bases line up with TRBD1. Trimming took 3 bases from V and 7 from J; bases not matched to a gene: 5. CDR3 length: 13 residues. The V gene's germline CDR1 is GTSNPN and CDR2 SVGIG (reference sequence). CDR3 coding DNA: TGTGCCTGGAGAGGGGGCCTAGCTGAAAAACTGTTTTTT. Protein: CAWRGGLAEKLFF. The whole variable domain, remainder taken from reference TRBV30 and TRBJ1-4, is SQTIHQWPATLVQPVGSPLSLECTVEGTSNPNLYWYRQAAGRGLQLLFYSVGIGQISSEVPQNLSASRPQDRQFILSSKKLLLSDSGFYLCAWRGGLAEKLFFGSGTQLSVL.

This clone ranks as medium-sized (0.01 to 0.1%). In DNA form, the CDR3 reads TGCGCCAGCAGTCAGATAGACAGTCACAACACTGAAGCTTTCTTT. Its translation is CASSQIDSHNTEAFF. This chain joins TRBV5-1 and TRBJ1-1; perhaps TRBD1 as D (5 bases). Trimming took 5 bases from V and 2 from J, leaving 16 bases between them. CDR1 is SGHRS and CDR2 is YFSETQ in the germline V gene. The CDR3 extends over 15 amino acids.

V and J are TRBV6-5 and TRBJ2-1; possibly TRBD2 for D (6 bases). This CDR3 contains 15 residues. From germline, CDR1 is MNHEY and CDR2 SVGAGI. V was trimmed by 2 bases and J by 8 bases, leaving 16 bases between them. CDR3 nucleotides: TGTGCCAGCAGTTACCCTGGATCGGGGGTCGATGAGCAGTTCTTC. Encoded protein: CASSYPGSGVDEQFF.

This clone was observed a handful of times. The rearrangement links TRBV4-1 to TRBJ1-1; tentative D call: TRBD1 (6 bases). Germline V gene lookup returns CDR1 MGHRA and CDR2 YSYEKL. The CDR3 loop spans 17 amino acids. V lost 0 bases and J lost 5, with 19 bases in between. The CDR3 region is CASSQELLGGILTEAFF. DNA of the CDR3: TGCGCCAGCAGCCAAGAACTGTTAGGGGGAATCCTGACTGAAGCTTTCTTT.

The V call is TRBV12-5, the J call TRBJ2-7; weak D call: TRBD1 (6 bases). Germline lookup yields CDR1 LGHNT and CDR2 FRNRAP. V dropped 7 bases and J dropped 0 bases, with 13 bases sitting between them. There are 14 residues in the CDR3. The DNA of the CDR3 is TGTGCTAGTGCCCTCACAGGGCTCTCCTACGAGCAGTACTTC. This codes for CASALTGLSYEQYF.

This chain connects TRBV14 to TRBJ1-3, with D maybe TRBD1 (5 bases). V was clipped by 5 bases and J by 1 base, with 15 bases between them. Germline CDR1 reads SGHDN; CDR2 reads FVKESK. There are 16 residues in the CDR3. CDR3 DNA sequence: TGTGCCAGCAGCACACGGGGGAGGCAATCTGGAAACACCATATATTTT. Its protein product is CASSTRGRQSGNTIYF.

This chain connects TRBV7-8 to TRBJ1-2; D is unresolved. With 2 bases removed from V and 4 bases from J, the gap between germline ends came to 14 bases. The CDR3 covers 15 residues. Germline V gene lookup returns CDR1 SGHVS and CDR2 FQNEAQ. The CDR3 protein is CASSLSPGPFYGYTF. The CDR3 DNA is TGTGCCAGCAGCTTATCCCCAGGTCCCTTCTATGGCTACACCTTC.

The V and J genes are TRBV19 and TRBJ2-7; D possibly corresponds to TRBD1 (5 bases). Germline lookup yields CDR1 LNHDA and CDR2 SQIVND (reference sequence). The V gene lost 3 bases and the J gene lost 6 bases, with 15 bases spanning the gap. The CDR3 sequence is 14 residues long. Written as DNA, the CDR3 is TGTGCCAGTAGTATCATTAACCAGGGATCCGAGCAGTACTTC. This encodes CASSIINQGSEQYF.

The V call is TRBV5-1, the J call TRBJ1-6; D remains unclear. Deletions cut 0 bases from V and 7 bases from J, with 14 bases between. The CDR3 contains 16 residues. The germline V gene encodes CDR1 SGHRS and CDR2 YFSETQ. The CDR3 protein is CASSLDSGGRNSPLHF. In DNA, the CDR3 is TGCGCCAGCAGCTTGGACTCGGGTGGGAGGAATTCACCCCTCCACTTT.

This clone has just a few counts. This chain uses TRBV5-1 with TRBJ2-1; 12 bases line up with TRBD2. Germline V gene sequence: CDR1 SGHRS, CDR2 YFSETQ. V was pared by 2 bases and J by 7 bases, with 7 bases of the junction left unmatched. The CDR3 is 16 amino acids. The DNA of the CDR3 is TGCGCCAGCAGCTTTGCTAGCGGGGGGGCCGGGAATGAGCAGTTCTTC. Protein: CASSFASGGAGNEQFF.

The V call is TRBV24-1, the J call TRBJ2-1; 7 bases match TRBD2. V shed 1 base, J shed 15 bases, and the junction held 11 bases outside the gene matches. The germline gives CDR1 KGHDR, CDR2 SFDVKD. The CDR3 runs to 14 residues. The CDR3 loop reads CATSDFAKREAWFF. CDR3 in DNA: TGTGCCACCAGTGATTTCGCTAAGCGGGAAGCCTGGTTCTTC.

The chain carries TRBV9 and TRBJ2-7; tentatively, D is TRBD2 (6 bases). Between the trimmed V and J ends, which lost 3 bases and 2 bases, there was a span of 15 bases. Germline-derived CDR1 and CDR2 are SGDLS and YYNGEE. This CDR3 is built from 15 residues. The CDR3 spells CASSAAGTPTYEQYF. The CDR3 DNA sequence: TGTGCCAGCAGCGCCGCCGGGACTCCTACCTACGAGCAGTACTTC.

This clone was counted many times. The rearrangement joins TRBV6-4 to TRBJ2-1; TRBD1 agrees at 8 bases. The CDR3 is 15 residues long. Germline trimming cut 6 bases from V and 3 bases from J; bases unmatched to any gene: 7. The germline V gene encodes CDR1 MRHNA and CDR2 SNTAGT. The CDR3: CASSHKTGDYNEQFF. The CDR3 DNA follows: TGTGCCAGCAGCCATAAGACAGGGGACTACAATGAGCAGTTCTTC.

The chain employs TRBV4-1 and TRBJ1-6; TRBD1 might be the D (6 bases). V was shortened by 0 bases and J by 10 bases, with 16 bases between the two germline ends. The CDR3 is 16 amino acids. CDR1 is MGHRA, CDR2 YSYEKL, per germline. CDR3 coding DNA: TGCGCCAGCAGCCAAGAACGGACATCTAGGGGGTCACCCCTCCACTTT. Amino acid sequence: CASSQERTSRGSPLHF.

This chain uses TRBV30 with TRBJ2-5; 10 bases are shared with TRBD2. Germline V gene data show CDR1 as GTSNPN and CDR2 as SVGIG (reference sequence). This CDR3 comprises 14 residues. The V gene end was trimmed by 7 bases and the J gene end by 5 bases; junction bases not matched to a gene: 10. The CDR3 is CASGQSGGAETQYF. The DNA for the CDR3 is TGTGCCTCGGGCCAAAGCGGGGGGGCGGAGACCCAGTACTTC.

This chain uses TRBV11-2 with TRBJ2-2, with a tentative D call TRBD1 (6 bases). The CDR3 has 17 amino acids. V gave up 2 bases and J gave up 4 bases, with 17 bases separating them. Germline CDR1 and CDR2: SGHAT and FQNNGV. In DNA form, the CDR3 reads TGTGCCAGCAGCTTATCAAACAGGGAAACTTTCACCGGGGAGCTGTTTTTT. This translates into CASSLSNRETFTGELFF.

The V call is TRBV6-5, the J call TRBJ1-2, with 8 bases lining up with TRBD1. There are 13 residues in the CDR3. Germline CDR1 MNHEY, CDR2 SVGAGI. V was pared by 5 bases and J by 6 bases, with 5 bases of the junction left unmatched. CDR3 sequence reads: CASSRGQGDGYTF. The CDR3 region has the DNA TGTGCCAGCAGTCGCGGACAGGGAGATGGCTACACCTTC.

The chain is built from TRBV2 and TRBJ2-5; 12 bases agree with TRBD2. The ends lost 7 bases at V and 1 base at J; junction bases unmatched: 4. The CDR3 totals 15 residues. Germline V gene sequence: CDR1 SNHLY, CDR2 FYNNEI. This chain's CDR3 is CASNGLAGTQETQYF. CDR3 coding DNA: TGTGCCAGCAATGGACTAGCGGGAACCCAAGAGACCCAGTACTTC.

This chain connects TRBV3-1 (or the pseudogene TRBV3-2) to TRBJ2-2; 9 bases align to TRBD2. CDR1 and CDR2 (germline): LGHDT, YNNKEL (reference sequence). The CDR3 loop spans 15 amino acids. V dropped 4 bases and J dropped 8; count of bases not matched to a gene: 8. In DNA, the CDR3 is TGTGCCAGCAGCCTACCGGGACTAGCCGTGGGGGAGCTGTTTTTT. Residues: CASSLPGLAVGELFF.